Listed below are T cell receptor beta chains from one sample, sequenced in a study of cytomegalovirus exposure and HLA in healthy donors. Produced via immunoSEQ multiplex PCR; TCRdb's table is partial and in-frame only. The top ten hold 1.5% to 2% of the sample, which has 100,000 to 150,000 clones, roughly 90% seen once. Input material: PBMCs. These receptors came from a young woman in good health and CMV-seronegative. Both conserved end residues are part of each CDR3. A D gene is named only where the DNA matches it firmly. For some rows the clone size is stated as once, few or many, or as a class when expanded; others skip it.

J	size	D	V	DNA	CDR3
TRBJ2-3	.	TRBD2	TRBV5-1	TGCGCCAGCAGCGTGACTAGCGGGGGTAACACAGATACGCAGTATTTT	CASSVTSGGNTDTQYF
TRBJ1-6	.	TRBD1	TRBV27	TGTGCCAGCAGATGGGACAGAGTGAACTCACCCCTCCACTTT	CASRWDRVNSPLHF
TRBJ2-5	.	TRBD2	TRBV15	TGTGCCACCAGCAGCGTGGCGGGAGGGCAAGAGACCCAGTACTTC	CATSSVAGGQETQYF
TRBJ2-7	.	TRBD1	TRBV6-5	TGTGCCAGCAGTTACTCGTGGGACAGCTACGAGCAGTACTTC	CASSYSWDSYEQYF
TRBJ2-6	.	.	TRBV30	TGTGCCTGGAGTGTTGGCGGCAGGGTTTCTGGGGCCAACGTCCTGACTTTC	CAWSVGGRVSGANVLTF
TRBJ1-1	.	TRBD1	TRBV10-3	TGTGCCACCGCGCAGGGGGCGAATATGAACACTGAAGCTTTCTTT	CATAQGANMNTEAFF
TRBJ2-7	.	TRBD2	TRBV29-1	TGCAGCGTTGTCGGACTAGCGGGAGGAAGCGAGCAGTACTTC	CSVVGLAGGSEQYF
TRBJ2-7	once	.	TRBV7-9	TGTGCCAGCAGCCCGGGGTCGAGGCGATACGAGCAGTACTTC	CASSPGSRRYEQYF
TRBJ2-1	.	TRBD2	TRBV6-6	TGTGCCAGCAGTTCCACGCGGGGGGGCTCCTACAATGAGCAGTTCTTC	CASSSTRGGSYNEQFF
TRBJ2-7	.	TRBD2	TRBV7-6	TGTGCCAGCAGCCCGGGGGGGGGTCCCGGCGAGCAGTACTTC	CASSPGGGPGEQYF
TRBJ2-1	.	TRBD2	TRBV13	TGTGCCAGCAGCGTAGCTAGCGGGGAATACAATGAGCAGTTCTTC	CASSVASGEYNEQFF
TRBJ2-1	.	.	TRBV25-1	TGTGCCAGCAGTGACCGAGCGGGTGGGTACAATGAGCAGTTCTTC	CASSDRAGGYNEQFF
TRBJ2-7	.	.	TRBV18	TGTGCCAGCTCCCCAAGGTCGGGGTACTCCTACGAGCAGTACTTC	CASSPRSGYSYEQYF
TRBJ2-7	few	.	TRBV19	TGTGCCAGTAGTATATCCGGGACTTACTACGAGCAGTACTTC	CASSISGTYYEQYF
TRBJ2-7	.	TRBD1	TRBV11-3	TGTGCCAGCAGCTCCGACAGGGGCCTTTACGAGCAGTACTTC	CASSSDRGLYEQYF
TRBJ2-1	.	TRBD2	TRBV27	TGTGCCAGCGGAGTAGCGGGAGGTTTCTACAATGAGCAGTTCTTC	CASGVAGGFYNEQFF
TRBJ2-1	.	.	TRBV15	TGTGCCACCAGCAGGGCAGGAACCCACAATGAGCAGTTCTTC	CATSRAGTHNEQFF
TRBJ2-4	.	TRBD1	TRBV2	TGTGCCAGCAGTGGCGGGACAGGGTACGGAACCAAAAACATTCAGTACTTC	CASSGGTGYGTKNIQYF
TRBJ2-1	.	.	TRBV6-4	TGTGCCAGCAGTGAGTTAGCGGAGGAGCAGGAGCAGTTCTTC	CASSELAEEQEQFF
TRBJ2-5	.	.	TRBV28	TGTGCCAGCAGTTTATGGACAGGGGCGGGAGTCCAAGAGACCCAGTACTTC	CASSLWTGAGVQETQYF
TRBJ2-7	once	.	TRBV9	TGTGCCAGCAGCGTGCGGACTGGGCCAAACTACGAGCAGTACTTC	CASSVRTGPNYEQYF
TRBJ2-3	.	TRBD2	TRBV28	TGTGCCAGCAGTTCCCTAAGACTAGCGGGACTATTCGGCAATCAGTATTTT	CASSSLRLAGLFGNQYF
TRBJ1-5	few	.	TRBV19	TGTGCCTCCTCGGTAGGGGGTGCTCAGCCCCAGCATTTT	CASSVGGAQPQHF
TRBJ1-2	.	.	TRBV13	TGTGCCAGCAGCCCGGAGGGCTTAGACTATGGCTACACCTTC	CASSPEGLDYGYTF
TRBJ2-7	.	TRBD1	TRBV5-1	TGCGCCAGCAGCTTGGGACAGGGGGCGCGGAACGAGCAGTACTTC	CASSLGQGARNEQYF
TRBJ2-3	.	TRBD1	TRBV30	TGTGCCTGGAGTGTAGAAACAGGGGGCACAGATACGCAGTATTTT	CAWSVETGGTDTQYF
TRBJ2-3	.	.	TRBV7-3	TGTGCCAGCAGCTTATCTCCTATGGGCGGCACAGATACGCAGTATTTT	CASSLSPMGGTDTQYF
TRBJ2-5	.	TRBD1	TRBV6-6	TGTGCCAGCAGTAAAGGGACAGAAAAGTACCAAGAGACCCAGTACTTC	CASSKGTEKYQETQYF
TRBJ1-1	.	.	TRBV6-6	TGTGCCAGCAGTTACGTCGGGAACCAGAACACTGAAGCTTTCTTT	CASSYVGNQNTEAFF
TRBJ1-2	.	TRBD1	TRBV4-1	TGCGCCAGCAGCCAAGTAACAGGGGAAGTTAGGTATGGCTACACCTTC	CASSQVTGEVRYGYTF
TRBJ2-7	.	.	TRBV2	TGTGCCAGCAGTGACGGTACCACCTACGAGCAGTACTTC	CASSDGTTYEQYF
TRBJ1-6	.	TRBD1	TRBV9	TGTGCCAGCAGCGTAGGGGCAGGGGGCTACTATAATTCACCCCTCCACTTT	CASSVGAGGYYNSPLHF
TRBJ1-3	.	.	TRBV5-5	TGTGCCAGCAGCTTGGGAGTTGAGGTTTTAGGAAACACCATATATTTT	CASSLGVEVLGNTIYF
TRBJ2-3	.	.	TRBV6-1	TGTGCCAGCAGTGAAATGGGGCGGTCCTCGGCAGATACGCAGTATTTT	CASSEMGRSSADTQYF
TRBJ1-1	.	.	TRBV20-1	TGCAGTGCAAACCAGAACCTTGAAGCTTTCTTT	CSANQNLEAFF
TRBJ2-1	.	TRBD2	TRBV19	TGTGCCAGTAGTAAGTGGACTAGCGGGAGGGCAATCAATGAGCAGTTCTTC	CASSKWTSGRAINEQFF
TRBJ1-4	.	.	TRBV4-1	TGCGCCAGCAGCCAAGGCCCACAGAACCCTAATGAAAAACTGTTTTTT	CASSQGPQNPNEKLFF
TRBJ1-2	.	TRBD1	TRBV29-1	TGCAGCGGTGGGGACAGGGACTATGGCTACACCTTC	CSGGDRDYGYTF
TRBJ2-1	.	TRBD2	TRBV7-7	TGTGCTAGCAGCGCAGGACTAGCGGGAAGCGATGAGCAGTTCTTC	CASSAGLAGSDEQFF
TRBJ2-7	.	TRBD2	TRBV7-2	TGTGCCAGCAGCTTAGCGTCTAGCGGGAGTTACGAGCAGTACTTC	CASSLASSGSYEQYF
TRBJ2-3	.	TRBD2	TRBV9	TGTGCCAGCAGCACATTAGCGGGAGTTGGAACAGATACGCAGTATTTT	CASSTLAGVGTDTQYF
TRBJ2-5	.	.	TRBV10-3	TGTGCCATCAGTGGGACAGACACGGTCGGTCATAGCCGGGAGACCCAGTACTTC	CAISGTDTVGHSRETQYF
TRBJ1-4	.	.	TRBV5-1	TGCGCCAGCAGCGGAGGCGGGGCGGGTGAAAAACTGTTTTTT	CASSGGGAGEKLFF
TRBJ2-7	.	TRBD2	TRBV25-1	TGTGCCAGCAGTCCGGGGGGGAAATACGAGCAGTACTTC	CASSPGGKYEQYF
TRBJ2-3	.	.	TRBV6-5	TGTGCCAGCAGTTACTTGGGCGCCACAGATACGCAGTATTTT	CASSYLGATDTQYF
TRBJ2-3	.	.	TRBV12-1	TGTGCCAGCAGCTTCACCTCCCGCAGCGGGGGGAGCACAGATACGCAGTATTTT	CASSFTSRSGGSTDTQYF